This T cell receptor beta chain emerged from a study of T-cell memory formation after mild COVID-19. Study-wide context: For the most part, TCR clusters were specific to one donor. General study results and limits: Later expanders leaned CD4+, whereas day 15 to 85 contracting clones were balanced CD4/CD8.

Turning to this clonotype: The antigen is not known.

TCRdb re-called the 5' RACE reads with MiXCR, one entry per CDR3 protein. The table shows roughly 190,000 distinct CDR3 sequences, with roughly a tenth occurring only once. This CDR3 has 14 residues. Trimming shortened V by 4 bases and J by 7 bases, and 14 bases separated the two germline ends. Germline V gives CDR1 ENHRY, CDR2 SYGVKD. Sequenced sample: PBMCs or a T cell subset sorted from them (not recorded which). The origin of this receptor is a man between 18 and 29 years old who had mild COVID-19 (a few samples of this study predate the infection). Cell type and time point are not known. The chain is built from TRBV10-3 and TRBJ2-1; D possibly corresponds to TRBD1 (5 bases). As DNA, the CDR3 is TGTGCCATCAGTGGGTCGGACAAAGCAAATGAGCAGTTCTTC. As protein: CAISGSDKANEQFF.